This TCR beta chain emerged from a study of CD8 T cells in Susac syndrome. CDR3 length: 14 residues. Trimming shortened V by 5 bases and J by 5 bases, and 13 bases separated the two germline ends. Germline CDR1 is MDHEN and CDR2 is SYDVKM. With random hexamers, roughly 0.5 to 1 ug RNA was reverse transcribed. MiXCR was run by TCRdb on the immunoSEQ multiplex PCR reads, yielding one entry per CDR3 protein. Of 80,000 to 95,000 distinct CDR3 sequences listed, 94% were seen once; the top ten hold more than 0.8%. The sequencing input was CD8+ T cells from PBMCs. The chain joins TRBV28 to TRBJ2-4; a weak D match, TRBD1 (5 bases). The receptor's source is a human donor with Susac syndrome. Here the CDR3 DNA reads TGTGCCAGCAGTGTCCTCGCCAGGGAAAACATTCAGTACTTC. It yields the protein CASSVLARENIQYF.